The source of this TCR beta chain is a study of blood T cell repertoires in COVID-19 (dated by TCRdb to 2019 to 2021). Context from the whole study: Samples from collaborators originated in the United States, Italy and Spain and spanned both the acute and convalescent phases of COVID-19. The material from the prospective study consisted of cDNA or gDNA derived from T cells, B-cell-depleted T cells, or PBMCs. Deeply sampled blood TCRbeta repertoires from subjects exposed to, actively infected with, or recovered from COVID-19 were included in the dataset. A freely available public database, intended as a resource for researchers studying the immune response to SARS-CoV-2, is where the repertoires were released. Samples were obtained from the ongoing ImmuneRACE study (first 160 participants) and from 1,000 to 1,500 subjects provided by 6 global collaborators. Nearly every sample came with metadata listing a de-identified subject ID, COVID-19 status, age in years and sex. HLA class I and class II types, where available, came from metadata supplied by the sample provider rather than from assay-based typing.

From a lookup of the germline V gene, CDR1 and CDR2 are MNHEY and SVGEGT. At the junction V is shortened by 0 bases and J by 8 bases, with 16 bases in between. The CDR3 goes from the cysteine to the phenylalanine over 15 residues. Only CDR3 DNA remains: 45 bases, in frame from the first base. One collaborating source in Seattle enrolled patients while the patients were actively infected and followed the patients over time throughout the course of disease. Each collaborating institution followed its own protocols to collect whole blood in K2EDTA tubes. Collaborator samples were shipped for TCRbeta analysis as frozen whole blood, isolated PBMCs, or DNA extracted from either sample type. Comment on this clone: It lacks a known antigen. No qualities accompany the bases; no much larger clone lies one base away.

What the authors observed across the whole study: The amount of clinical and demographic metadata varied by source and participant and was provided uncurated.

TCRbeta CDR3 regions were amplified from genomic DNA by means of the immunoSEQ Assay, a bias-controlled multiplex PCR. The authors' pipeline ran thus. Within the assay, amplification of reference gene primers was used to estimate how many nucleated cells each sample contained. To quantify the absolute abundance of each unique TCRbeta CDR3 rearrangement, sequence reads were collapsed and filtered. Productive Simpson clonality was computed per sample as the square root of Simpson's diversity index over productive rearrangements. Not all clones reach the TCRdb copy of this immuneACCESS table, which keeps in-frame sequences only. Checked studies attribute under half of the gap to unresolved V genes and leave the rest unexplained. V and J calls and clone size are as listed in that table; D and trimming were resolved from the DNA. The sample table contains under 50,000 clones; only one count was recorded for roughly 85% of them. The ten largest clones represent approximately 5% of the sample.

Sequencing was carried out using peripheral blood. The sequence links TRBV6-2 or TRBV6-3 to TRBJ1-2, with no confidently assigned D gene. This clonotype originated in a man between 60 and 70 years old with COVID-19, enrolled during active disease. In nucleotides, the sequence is TGTGCCAGCAGTTACTCGATCGCGGAATATGGGGGCTACACCTTC. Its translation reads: CASSYSIAEYGGYTF.